Below, 28 T cell receptor beta chains from the same sample are listed, as sequenced in a study of cytomegalovirus exposure and HLA in healthy donors. Repertoires were generated with immunoSEQ multiplex PCR, while TCRdb's copy carries only in-frame clones and drops some. The sample shows more than 85,000 clones, about 94% of them seen only once. Material for sequencing was PBMCs. The receptors come from a woman under 30 in good health and CMV-seronegative.

The chain couples TRBV7-2 to TRBJ2-1; 11 nucleotides align to TRBD2. J lost 5 bases, V lost 2 bases, and 14 bases had no gene match. Germline V gene lookup returns CDR1 SGHTA and CDR2 FQGNSA. This CDR3 region has 19 residues. This CDR3 reads CASSLNRVLAGGLDNEQFF. The CDR3 bases are TGTGCCAGCAGCTTAAATAGAGTCCTAGCGGGGGGCCTAGACAATGAGCAGTTCTTC.

The chain combines TRBV7-8 with TRBJ2-7; D perhaps matches TRBD1 (6 bases). V lost 3 bases and J lost 2, with 14 bases in between. The CDR3 is 15 amino acids. CDR1 is SGHVS and CDR2 is FQNEAQ in the germline V gene. The DNA for the CDR3 is TGTGCCAGCAGCTTTGGCCGGGACACCCCCTACGAGCAGTACTTC. Protein sequence: CASSFGRDTPYEQYF. The full variable domain, its missing parts supplied by reference TRBV7-8 and TRBJ2-7, is GAGVSQSPRYKVAKRGQDVALRCDPISGHVSLFWYQQALGQGPEFLTYFQNEAQLDKSGLPSDRFFAERPEGSVSTLKIQRTQQEDSAVYLCASSFGRDTPYEQYFGPGTRLTVT.

A word on this clone: Additional DNA sequences in this sample encode the identical CDR3. CDR3 loop: CASSPGGGTEAFF. CDR3 in DNA: TGTGCCAGCAGCCCGGGGGGGGGCACTGAAGCTTTCTTT. V usage is TRBV9 and J usage is TRBJ1-1; D is possibly TRBD1 (5 bases). Trimming pared 4 bases from V and 4 bases from J, leaving 11 bases between. The CDR3 is made up of 13 amino acids. Germline V CDR1 and CDR2: SGDLS, YYNGEE.

This clone occurred once. The genes are TRBV28 and TRBJ1-2; 7 nucleotides align to TRBD1. The CDR3 has 13 residues. The junction had 8 bases not matched to a gene; V was cut back by 5 bases and J by 8 bases. Germline V gene sequence: CDR1 MDHEN, CDR2 SYDVKM. The CDR3 reads CASSLTGASGYTF. For the CDR3, the DNA is TGTGCCAGCAGTCTCACAGGGGCCAGCGGCTACACCTTC.

This clone has more than one count but fewer than ten. The rearrangement uses TRBV12-5 and TRBJ1-2, with D uncertain. The V gene lost 6 bases and the J gene lost 0 bases, with 11 bases spanning the gap. The CDR3 consists of 14 residues. CDR1 is LGHNT, CDR2 FRNRAP, per germline. The CDR3 nucleotides read TGTGCTAGTGGCCCCCTACCACCTAACTATGGCTACACCTTC. It yields the protein CASGPLPPNYGYTF.

J is TRBJ2-1 and V is TRBV12-5, with D possibly TRBD1 on 5 matching bases. V lost 0 bases, J lost 3 bases, and 12 bases lay in between. Germline lookup yields CDR1 LGHNT and CDR2 FRNRAP. The CDR3 covers 16 residues. CDR3 in DNA: TGTGCTAGTGGTTTGGTAGTCGGACAACTCTACAATGAGCAGTTCTTC. This codes for CASGLVVGQLYNEQFF.

The chain carries TRBV29-1 and TRBJ2-5; 10 bases are shared with TRBD2. V lost 5 bases, J lost 1 base, and 4 bases stayed unmatched. The CDR3 is made up of 14 amino acids. Germline V CDR1 and CDR2: SQVTM, ANQGSEA. Here the CDR3 reads CSVLLAGPQETQYF. The CDR3 DNA reads as TGCAGCGTTCTACTAGCGGGGCCCCAAGAGACCCAGTACTTC.

The chain combines TRBV7-2 with TRBJ2-5; D not resolved. Looked up from germline, CDR1 is SGHTA and CDR2 is FQGNSA. The germline V and J ends were trimmed by 5 bases and 5 bases, with 6 bases remaining between them. The CDR3 spans 11 residues. CDR3 coding DNA: TGTGCCAGCAGCCTAACGGAGACCCAGTACTTC. It yields the protein CASSLTETQYF.

This clone was detected only a few times. This rearrangement joins TRBV2 to TRBJ2-5; 7 bases are shared with TRBD1. The ends lost 6 bases at V and 2 bases at J; junction bases unmatched: 9. Per germline, CDR1 SNHLY and CDR2 FYNNEI. CDR3 length: 15 residues. CDR3 protein: CASSSQTGRQETQYF. DNA for the CDR3: TGTGCCAGCAGCTCCCAGACAGGGCGGCAAGAGACCCAGTACTTC.

The chain joins TRBV12-5 to TRBJ2-1; 7 bases are a match to TRBD1. The CDR3 runs to 11 residues. The trim removed 5 bases at V and 14 bases at J, leaving 6 bases unmatched. Looked up from germline, CDR1 is LGHNT and CDR2 is FRNRAP. The CDR3 spells CASGIRQGEFF. Written as DNA, the CDR3 is TGTGCTAGTGGTATCCGACAGGGTGAGTTCTTC.

This chain uses TRBV7-8 with TRBJ1-2; D is uncertain. V lost 2 bases to trimming and J lost 1 base, with 14 bases between them. This CDR3 has 16 amino acids. Germline CDR1 is SGHVS and CDR2 is FQNEAQ. CDR3 region: CASSLWSSELNYGYTF. Written as DNA, the CDR3 is TGTGCCAGCAGCTTATGGTCCAGCGAGCTTAACTATGGCTACACCTTC.

V usage is TRBV5-4 and J usage is TRBJ2-7; 11 bases fit TRBD2. This CDR3 comprises 15 residues. CDR1 and CDR2 (germline): SGHNT, YYREEE (reference sequence). The trim removed 4 bases at V and 3 bases at J, leaving 6 bases unmatched. The CDR3: CASSPGLAELYEQYF. CDR3 DNA: TGTGCCAGCAGCCCGGGACTAGCGGAGCTCTACGAGCAGTACTTC.

V and J are TRBV6-5 and TRBJ1-2; 7 nucleotides agree with TRBD1. The CDR3 covers 13 residues. With V trimmed by 5 bases and J by 7 bases, 7 bases remained unmatched. In germline, CDR1 is MNHEY, CDR2 SVGAGI. The CDR3 bases are TGTGCCAGCAGTCTGACAGGGATCAGTGGCTACACCTTC. As protein: CASSLTGISGYTF.

The chain is built from TRBV5-1 and TRBJ1-2; D call uncertain. The CDR3 totals 17 residues. Deletions cut 0 bases from V and 4 bases from J, with 19 bases between. CDR1 and CDR2 from the germline V gene are SGHRS and YFSETQ. CDR3 bases: TGCGCCAGCAGCTTGGCTCCAGAAGGAGGCGCCATCTATGGCTACACCTTC. This encodes CASSLAPEGGAIYGYTF.

The V call is TRBV7-2, the J call TRBJ1-3; D gene unclear. Germline V CDR1 and CDR2: SGHTA, FQGNSA. The V gene lost 6 bases and the J gene lost 0 bases, with 12 bases spanning the gap. This CDR3 comprises 15 residues. CDR3 residues: CASSPSHSSGNTIYF. CDR3 bases: TGTGCCAGCAGTCCATCACACAGCTCTGGAAACACCATATATTTT. Complete variable domain (other parts from reference TRBV7-2 and TRBJ1-3): GAGVSQSPSNKVTEKGKDVELRCDPISGHTALYWYRQSLGQGLEFLIYFQGNSAPDKSGLPSDRFSAERTGGSVSTLTIQRTQQEDSAVYLCASSPSHSSGNTIYFGEGSWLTVV.

This chain uses TRBV6-5 with TRBJ2-2; 10 positions agree with TRBD1. Germline CDR1 is MNHEY and CDR2 is SVGAGI. The CDR3 has 15 amino acids. V lost 6 bases and J lost 4; bases outside the gene matches: 5. The DNA of the CDR3 is TGTGCCAGCAGCACCGGGACAGGGGCCACCGGGGAGCTGTTTTTT. It yields the protein CASSTGTGATGELFF.

The rearrangement links TRBV29-1 to TRBJ2-3; 10 nucleotides match TRBD2. Looked up from germline, CDR1 is SQVTM and CDR2 is ANQGSEA. V lost 0 bases, J lost 3 bases, and 12 bases stayed unmatched. CDR3 length: 18 amino acids. The CDR3 protein is CSVEDQLRGLAVTDTQYF. CDR3 DNA: TGCAGCGTTGAAGATCAGCTGCGAGGACTAGCGGTTACAGATACGCAGTATTTT.

The chain is built from TRBV9 and TRBJ1-2; no clear D. The CDR3 loop spans 15 amino acids. Germline V gene sequence: CDR1 SGDLS, CDR2 YYNGEE. Trimming pared 0 bases from V and 1 base from J, leaving 10 bases between. As DNA, the CDR3 is TGTGCCAGCAGCGTAGGCTCCCAGGATAACTATGGCTACACCTTC. Translated: CASSVGSQDNYGYTF.

This clone has only one observation. The V gene is TRBV5-1, the J gene TRBJ2-5; 7 bases fit TRBD1. The germline V gene encodes CDR1 SGHRS and CDR2 YFSETQ. CDR3 size: 16 residues. The V and J ends lost 2 bases and 4 bases, in that order; junction bases with no gene match: 11. In DNA form, the CDR3 reads TGCGCCAGCAGCTTAGGGGACAGCACCGCGCCAGAGACCCAGTACTTC. It encodes CASSLGDSTAPETQYF.

The chain couples TRBV2 to TRBJ2-1, with 10 bases that match TRBD2. Germline trimming cut 10 bases from V and 7 bases from J; bases unmatched to any gene: 13. The CDR3 sequence is 15 residues long. CDR1 and CDR2 from the germline V gene are SNHLY and FYNNEI. The CDR3 DNA reads TGTGCCAACTCCCAGCGGGAGGGCCCTGGAAATGAGCAGTTCTTC. Translating gives CANSQREGPGNEQFF.

V is TRBV19 and J is TRBJ2-1, with a tentative D call TRBD1 (6 bases). Germline values: CDR1 LNHDA, CDR2 SQIVND (reference sequence). This CDR3 has 16 amino acids. V lost 6 bases, J lost 0 bases, and 15 bases lay in between. The CDR3 here is CASREQGKSSYNEQFF. The CDR3, as DNA: TGTGCCAGTAGGGAACAGGGCAAAAGCTCCTACAATGAGCAGTTCTTC.

As DNA, the CDR3 is TGTGCCAGTAGGCCACGGGGTAGCTCGAGTGGGACCTACAATGAGCAGTTCTTC. Translation gives CASRPRGSSSGTYNEQFF. This chain joins TRBV19 and TRBJ2-1, with D perhaps matching TRBD2 (5 bases). The CDR3 has 18 residues. From germline, CDR1 is LNHDA and CDR2 SQIVND (reference sequence). V was shortened by 6 bases and J by 2 bases, with 23 bases between the two germline ends. The variable domain in full, with the rest retrieved from reference TRBV19 and TRBJ2-1, is DGGITQSPKYLFRKEGQNVTLSCEQNLNHDAMYWYRQDPGQGLRLIYYSQIVNDFQKGDIAEGYSVSREKKESFPLTVTSAQKNPTAFYLCASRPRGSSSGTYNEQFFGPGTRLTVL.

A single count supports this clone. V gene TRBV9 combines with J gene TRBJ2-7, with D perhaps matching TRBD2 (6 bases). Germline V gene data show CDR1 as SGDLS and CDR2 as YYNGEE. CDR3 length: 16 residues. V lost 3 bases and J lost 0, with 16 bases in between. The CDR3: CASSGGETSFSYEQYF. CDR3 in DNA: TGTGCCAGCAGCGGGGGAGAGACTAGTTTCTCCTACGAGCAGTACTTC.

The chain joins TRBV9 to TRBJ2-1; 8 nucleotides align to TRBD2. The CDR3 contains 14 residues. Germline trimming cut 3 bases from V and 8 bases from J; bases unmatched to any gene: 7. Per the germline V gene, CDR1 is SGDLS and CDR2 is YYNGEE. This chain's CDR3 is CASSESGGWDEQFF. CDR3 coding DNA: TGTGCCAGCAGCGAGAGCGGGGGATGGGATGAGCAGTTCTTC.

This chain connects TRBV10-1 to TRBJ1-1, with TRBD1 as a possible D gene (5 bases). The CDR3 loop spans 12 amino acids. Germline CDR1 WNHNN, CDR2 SYGVQD (reference sequence). Trimming removed 1 base at V and 10 bases at J, with 10 bases between. The CDR3 sequence: CASSELGLIAFF. The CDR3 region has the DNA TGCGCCAGCAGTGAGTTGGGACTTATAGCTTTCTTT.

This clone was recorded a few times. This chain joins TRBV6-4 and TRBJ2-1; 8 positions match TRBD2. The junction had 5 bases not matched to a gene; V was cut back by 3 bases and J by 4 bases. This CDR3 has 15 amino acids. The germline CDR1 and CDR2 sequences are MRHNA and SNTAGT. The CDR3 bases are TGTGCCAGCAGTGATGGCGGGGGGTCTTACAATGAGCAGTTCTTC. Translating gives CASSDGGGSYNEQFF.

This chain uses TRBV1 with TRBJ2-6; no check of the table's D call, TRBD2, against the DNA was made. TRBV1 is recorded as a pseudogene. The CDR3 runs 16 residues. Here the CDR3 DNA reads TGCACCAGCAGCCAAGGGAGGACCTCTGGGGCCAACGTCCTGACTTTC. Amino acid sequence: CTSSQGRTSGANVLTF.

V usage is TRBV15 and J usage is TRBJ1-3; D unresolved. Germline V gene lookup returns CDR1 LNHNV and CDR2 YYDKDF (reference sequence). CDR3 length equals 16 residues. V was clipped by 3 bases and J by 1 base, with 13 bases between them. The CDR3: CATSSDPPGSGNTIYF. As DNA, the CDR3 is TGTGCCACCAGCAGCGACCCCCCGGGTTCTGGAAACACCATATATTTT.